Following are 27 T cell receptor beta chains from one sample sequenced in a study of response to subunit inactivated influenza vaccine. In TCRdb, the RT-PCR reads were re-called with MiXCR into one record per CDR3 protein. This sample yields around 530,000 distinct CDR3 sequences, of which approximately 12% are seen a single time; around 9.6% belongs to the top ten. The specimen was PBMCs from blood, collected on the day of vaccination. These receptors were collected from a middle-aged man who received an inactivated influenza vaccine.

The genes are TRBV20-1 and TRBJ2-1; TRBD2 agrees at 7 bases. Germline V gives CDR1 DFQATT, CDR2 SNEGSKA (reference sequence). J lost 3 bases, V lost 3 bases, and 8 bases had no gene match. The CDR3 covers 15 residues. CDR3 nucleotides: TGCAGTGCTAGTTCCCCGGCTAGCGGCTACAATGAGCAGTTCTTC. Amino acid sequence: CSASSPASGYNEQFF.

This clonotype has just a few counts. The chain combines TRBV20-1 with TRBJ1-5; no definite D call. This CDR3 is 15 amino acids long. CDR1 and CDR2 from the germline V gene are DFQATT and SNEGSKA (reference sequence). Trimming removed 4 bases from V and 0 bases from J, with 13 bases in between. Here the CDR3 reads CSANDPNTSNQPQHF. The CDR3 region has the DNA TGCAGTGCTAACGACCCAAACACTAGCAATCAGCCCCAGCATTTT.

The genes are TRBV3-1 and TRBJ2-7; D is perhaps TRBD1 or TRBD2 (5 bases each). Trimming shortened V by 8 bases and J by 6 bases, and 14 bases separated the two germline ends. The CDR3 totals 12 residues. Looked up from germline, CDR1 is LGHDT and CDR2 is YNNKEL (reference sequence). The CDR3 protein is CASRPGPAEQYF. The CDR3 DNA reads TGTGCCAGCCGCCCGGGACCCGCCGAGCAGTACTTC.

This rearrangement joins TRBV10-3 to TRBJ2-3; D is unclear. V was shortened by 4 bases and J by 2 bases, with 13 bases between the two germline ends. CDR3 length: 15 amino acids. The germline gives CDR1 ENHRY, CDR2 SYGVKD. The CDR3 loop is CAISVERTPTDTQYF. The CDR3 DNA follows: TGTGCCATCAGTGTGGAAAGGACGCCCACAGATACGCAGTATTTT.

The rearrangement uses TRBV6-1 and TRBJ1-5; D is uncertain. The length of the CDR3 is 15 residues. Between the trimmed V and J ends, which lost 6 bases and 1 base, there was a span of 13 bases. Germline V CDR1 and CDR2: MNHNS, SASEGT. CDR3 loop: CASRKLIHSNQPQHF. CDR3 nucleotide sequence: TGTGCCAGCAGAAAACTGATCCACAGCAATCAGCCCCAGCATTTT.

This clonotype was counted between two and nine times. The chain is built from TRBV4-1 and TRBJ2-5; D could derive from TRBD1 or TRBD2 (5 bases each). The V end was cut by 4 bases, the J end by 0 bases, with 12 bases between. The CDR3 has 15 amino acids. Germline assignment: CDR1 MGHRA and CDR2 YSYEKL. The CDR3 loop is CASSRPGTNQETQYF. CDR3 DNA: TGCGCCAGCAGCCGGCCGGGGACGAACCAAGAGACCCAGTACTTC.

This clonotype was counted at least ten times. The chain uses TRBV7-6 and TRBJ1-1, with D possibly TRBD1 on 6 matching bases. The CDR3 is 14 residues long. Trimming cost V 0 bases and J 5 bases, with 10 bases left between them. CDR1 and CDR2 (germline): SGHVS, FNYEAQ. CDR3 nucleotides: TGTGCCAGCAGCTTAGCAGGGGGTGAAACTGAAGCTTTCTTT. This encodes CASSLAGGETEAFF.

This clonotype was counted between two and nine times. This chain joins TRBV5-1 and TRBJ2-1; 9 bases line up with TRBD1. V was pared by 2 bases and J by 6 bases, with 6 bases of the junction left unmatched. This CDR3 is built from 15 residues. Germline V gene lookup returns CDR1 SGHRS and CDR2 YFSETQ. CDR3 residues: CASSLQGASPNEQFF. The CDR3 coding sequence is TGCGCCAGCAGCTTACAGGGGGCGAGCCCCAATGAGCAGTTCTTC. Looking up the rest from reference TRBV5-1 and TRBJ2-1 gives the full variable domain: KAGVTQTPRYLIKTRGQQVTLSCSPISGHRSVSWYQQTPGQGLQFLFEYFSETQRNKGNFPGRFSGRQFSNSRSEMNVSTLELGDSALYLCASSLQGASPNEQFFGPGTRLTVL.

This clonotype occurred a few times. The V and J genes are TRBV15 and TRBJ2-7, with D perhaps matching TRBD1 (5 bases). The CDR3 has 15 residues. Trimming cost V 5 bases and J 7 bases, with 21 bases left between them. Germline values: CDR1 LNHNV, CDR2 YYDKDF (reference sequence). CDR3 nucleotides: TGTGCCACCAGCGGAGTCAGGGCTCCCTCAGGTGAGCAGTACTTC. This encodes CATSGVRAPSGEQYF.

The rearrangement links TRBV25-1 to TRBJ2-7, with no clear D. V lost 1 base and J lost 6, with 7 bases in between. Germline values: CDR1 MGHDK, CDR2 SYGVNS. This CDR3 comprises 12 residues. As DNA, the CDR3 is TGTGCCAGCAGTGAATCTTTGGGCGAGCAGTACTTC. Protein product: CASSESLGEQYF.

This clonotype occurred many times. The rearrangement joins TRBV7-2 to TRBJ1-4, with 8 nucleotides matching TRBD1. CDR1 is SGHTA and CDR2 is FQGNSA in the germline V gene. This CDR3 spans 13 amino acids. J gave up 12 bases and V 4 bases, and 7 bases lay outside the gene matches. The CDR3 DNA reads TGTGCCAGCAGCTCCGCAGGGGGCGCGCAACTGTTTTTT. It codes for CASSSAGGAQLFF.

The chain uses TRBV6-1 and TRBJ1-6; D call uncertain. Between the trimmed V and J ends, which lost 6 bases and 0 bases, there was a span of 18 bases. Germline CDR1 reads MNHNS; CDR2 reads SASEGT. The CDR3 extends over 18 amino acids. CDR3 DNA: TGTGCCAGCAGAACGGGAACCGGGAGGAGCTCCTATAATTCACCCCTCCACTTT. Its translation is CASRTGTGRSSYNSPLHF.

The CDR3 protein is CASSLPTGGRETQYF. CDR3 sequence (DNA): TGTGCCAGCAGCTTACCGACAGGGGGACGAGAGACCCAGTACTTC. This sequence joins TRBV7-2 and TRBJ2-5; TRBD1 aligns across 9 bases. This CDR3 contains 15 residues. Germline lookup yields CDR1 SGHTA and CDR2 FQGNSA. The V gene end was trimmed by 2 bases and the J gene end by 4 bases; junction bases not matched to a gene: 5.

V and J are TRBV11-2 and TRBJ2-3; 13 bases agree with TRBD2. The CDR3 consists of 17 residues. V lost 1 base to trimming and J lost 3 bases; unmatched junction nucleotides: 4. Looked up from germline, CDR1 is SGHAT and CDR2 is FQNNGV. The CDR3 DNA follows: TGTGCCAGCAGCTTAGGACTAGCGGGGGGTGGGACAGATACGCAGTATTTT. It specifies CASSLGLAGGGTDTQYF. The full variable domain, in which reference TRBV11-2 and TRBJ2-3 provide the parts outside the CDR3, is EAGVAQSPRYKIIEKRQSVAFWCNPISGHATLYWYQQILGQGPKLLIQFQNNGVVDDSQLPKDRFSAERLKGVDSTLKIQPAKLEDSAVYLCASSLGLAGGGTDTQYFGPGTRLTVL.

V gene TRBV7-9 combines with J gene TRBJ1-2, with no clear D. There are 13 residues in the CDR3. With 5 bases removed from V and 4 bases from J, the gap between germline ends came to 11 bases. The germline V gene encodes CDR1 SEHNR and CDR2 FQNEAQ (reference sequence). Here the CDR3 reads CASSVGPSYGYTF. DNA for the CDR3: TGTGCCAGCAGCGTCGGGCCGTCCTATGGCTACACCTTC.

A few counts support this clonotype. J is TRBJ2-5 and V is TRBV11-2, with no clear D. Trimming left V 5 bases short and J 3 bases short, with 13 bases between. Germline CDR1 SGHAT, CDR2 FQNNGV. CDR3 length: 14 amino acids. CDR3 coding DNA: TGTGCCAGCAGCCCCCGACCTATTAAAGAGACCCAGTACTTC. Its translation: CASSPRPIKETQYF.

This clonotype came up a few times. The V call is TRBV18, the J call TRBJ1-3; the D is unclear. The CDR3 totals 17 residues. The V and J ends lost 2 bases and 0 bases respectively, with 14 bases between them. Looked up from germline, CDR1 is KGHSH and CDR2 is LQKENI. This chain's CDR3 is CASSPSNVGNSGNTIYF. The CDR3 DNA reads as TGTGCCAGCTCACCATCGAACGTCGGAAACTCTGGAAACACCATATATTTT.

This clonotype has a count of ten or more. The V and J genes are TRBV5-1 and TRBJ1-1; a possible D gene is TRBD1 (5 bases). Trimming cost V 6 bases and J 2 bases, with 14 bases left between them. There are 14 residues in the CDR3. CDR1 is SGHRS and CDR2 is YFSETQ in the germline V gene. The CDR3 sequence: CASTYSGVNTEAFF. The DNA of the CDR3 is TGCGCCAGCACATACTCGGGGGTAAACACTGAAGCTTTCTTT.

This clonotype was seen only a few times. V is TRBV24-1 and J is TRBJ2-3; TRBD2 aligns across 9 bases. CDR3 length equals 16 residues. V lost 1 base to trimming and J lost 4 bases; unmatched junction nucleotides: 5. Germline V gives CDR1 KGHDR, CDR2 SFDVKD. CDR3 DNA: TGTGCCACCAGTGATTTTGGCGGGGGGGTTGCAGATACGCAGTATTTT. It is translated as CATSDFGGGVADTQYF.

In this sample, this clonotype turned up a few times. The rearrangement uses TRBV27 and TRBJ2-7; TRBD2 matches at 10 bases. With V trimmed by 0 bases and J by 0 bases, 5 bases remained unmatched. The CDR3 sequence is 17 residues long. In germline, CDR1 is MNHEY, CDR2 SMNVEV (reference sequence). The CDR3 loop is CASSLSPSGSYSYEQYF. The CDR3 DNA reads TGTGCCAGCAGTTTATCTCCTAGCGGGAGTTACTCCTACGAGCAGTACTTC.

This clonotype was counted a few times. The chain employs TRBV12-3 or TRBV12-4 and TRBJ2-1; no clear D gene. The CDR3 consists of 13 residues. The V end was cut by 3 bases, the J end by 4 bases, with 7 bases between. CDR3 amino acids: CASSFLVYNEQFF. DNA of the CDR3: TGTGCCAGCAGTTTCTTGGTTTACAATGAGCAGTTCTTC.

This clonotype was seen repeatedly, ten times or more. This rearrangement joins TRBV5-1 to TRBJ2-1; TRBD1 matches at 7 bases. The germline V gene has CDR1 SGHRS and CDR2 YFSETQ. The CDR3 is made up of 15 amino acids. V trimming: 3 bases; J trimming: 8 bases; junction bases outside the gene matches: 11. The chain's CDR3 is CASSSGQGVSDEQFF. CDR3 nucleotides: TGCGCCAGCAGCTCTGGGCAGGGGGTAAGCGATGAGCAGTTCTTC. Full variable domain (rest looked up from reference TRBV5-1 and TRBJ2-1): KAGVTQTPRYLIKTRGQQVTLSCSPISGHRSVSWYQQTPGQGLQFLFEYFSETQRNKGNFPGRFSGRQFSNSRSEMNVSTLELGDSALYLCASSSGQGVSDEQFFGPGTRLTVL.

The DNA for the CDR3 is TGTGCCAGCAGTGAATACGCTAGCGCGGTTCACGAGCAGTACTTC. It specifies CASSEYASAVHEQYF. The chain couples TRBV25-1 to TRBJ2-7; D is perhaps TRBD2 (6 bases). Trimming took off 0 bases at V and 5 bases at J, with 14 bases between the two ends. Germline V lookup: CDR1 MGHDK, CDR2 SYGVNS. The CDR3 has 15 amino acids.

This clonotype has only a few counts. The rearrangement links TRBV7-2 to TRBJ2-7, with unresolved D. V was clipped by 5 bases and J by 4 bases, with 12 bases between them. In germline, CDR1 is SGHTA, CDR2 FQGNSA. CDR3 length: 13 residues. Written as DNA, the CDR3 is TGTGCCAGCAGCCCAGAAGCGAGGTACGAGCAGTACTTC. As protein: CASSPEARYEQYF.

This clonotype was recorded a few times. This chain links TRBV11-2 with TRBJ1-5; D is unresolved. V was trimmed by 2 bases and J by 0 bases, leaving 14 bases between them. This CDR3 is built from 17 residues. Per the germline V gene, CDR1 is SGHAT and CDR2 is FQNNGV. The DNA of the CDR3 is TGTGCCAGCAGCTTATCCTGGCAGCCGTATAGCAATCAGCCCCAGCATTTT. This sequence encodes CASSLSWQPYSNQPQHF.

The sample holds many counts of this clonotype. The genes are TRBV4-2 and TRBJ2-7; 9 bases match TRBD2. V gave up 4 bases and J gave up 2 bases; unmatched junction bases: 3. This CDR3 contains 14 residues. In germline, CDR1 is LGHNA, CDR2 YNFKEQ. CDR3 sequence reads: CASSLLAGTYEQYF. In DNA, the CDR3 is TGTGCCAGCAGCCTCCTAGCGGGGACCTACGAGCAGTACTTC.

CDR3 sequence: CASSQDTGLLSYEQYF. The DNA for the CDR3 is TGCGCCAGCAGCCAAGACACGGGACTGCTCTCCTACGAGCAGTACTTC. The chain uses TRBV4-3 and TRBJ2-7, with TRBD2 as a possible D gene (6 bases). Germline V gene lookup returns CDR1 LGHNA and CDR2 YSLEER. The CDR3 runs 16 residues. Trimming took off 0 bases at V and 0 bases at J, with 12 bases between the two ends.